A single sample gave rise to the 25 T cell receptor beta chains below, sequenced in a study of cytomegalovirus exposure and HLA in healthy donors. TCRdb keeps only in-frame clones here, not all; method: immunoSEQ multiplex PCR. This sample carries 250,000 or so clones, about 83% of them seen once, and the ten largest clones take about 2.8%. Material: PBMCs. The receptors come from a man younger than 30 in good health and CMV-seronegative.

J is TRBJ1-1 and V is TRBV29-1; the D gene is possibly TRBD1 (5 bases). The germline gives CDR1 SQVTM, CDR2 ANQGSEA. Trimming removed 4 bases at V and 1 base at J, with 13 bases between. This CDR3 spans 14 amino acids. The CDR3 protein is CSVVRGLGNTEAFF. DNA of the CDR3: TGCAGCGTTGTAAGGGGCCTGGGGAACACTGAAGCTTTCTTT.

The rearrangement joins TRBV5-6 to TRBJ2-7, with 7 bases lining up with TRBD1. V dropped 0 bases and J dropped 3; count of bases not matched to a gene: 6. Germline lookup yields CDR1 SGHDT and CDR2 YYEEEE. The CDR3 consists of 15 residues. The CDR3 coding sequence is TGTGCCAGCAGCTTGGGAACAGGGGAAGACTACGAGCAGTACTTC. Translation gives CASSLGTGEDYEQYF. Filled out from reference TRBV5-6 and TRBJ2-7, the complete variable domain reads DAGVTQSPTHLIKTRGQQVTLRCSPKSGHDTVSWYQQALGQGPQFIFQYYEEEERQRGNFPDRFSGHQFPNYSSELNVNALLLGDSALYLCASSLGTGEDYEQYFGPGTRLTVT.

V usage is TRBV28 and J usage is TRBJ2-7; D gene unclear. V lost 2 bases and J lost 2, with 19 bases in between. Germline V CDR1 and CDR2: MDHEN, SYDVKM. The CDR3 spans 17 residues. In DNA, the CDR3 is TGTGCCAGCAGTTTAGTTTGGGCCGGATCAGTACCCTACGAGCAGTACTTC. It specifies CASSLVWAGSVPYEQYF.

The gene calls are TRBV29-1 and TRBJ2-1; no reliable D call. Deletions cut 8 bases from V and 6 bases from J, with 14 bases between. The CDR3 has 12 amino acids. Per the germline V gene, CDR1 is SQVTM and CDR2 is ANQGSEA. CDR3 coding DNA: TGCAGCTCTGGCGGTCGGTTCAATGAGCAGTTCTTC. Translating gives CSSGGRFNEQFF.

For the CDR3, the DNA is TGTGCCAGCAGTTTTTCTAACAGGGGCATGGCGCAGTATTTT. Its protein product is CASSFSNRGMAQYF. This chain connects TRBV28 to TRBJ2-3; TRBD1 matches 7 bases. The CDR3 spans 14 residues. Germline V gives CDR1 MDHEN, CDR2 SYDVKM. Trimming took 3 bases from V and 10 from J; bases not matched to a gene: 10.

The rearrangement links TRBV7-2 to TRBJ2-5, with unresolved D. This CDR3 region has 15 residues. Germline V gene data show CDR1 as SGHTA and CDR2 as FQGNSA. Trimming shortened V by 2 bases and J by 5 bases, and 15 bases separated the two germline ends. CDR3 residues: CASSLNQRSAETQYF. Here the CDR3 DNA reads TGTGCCAGCAGCTTAAATCAGCGATCCGCGGAGACCCAGTACTTC.

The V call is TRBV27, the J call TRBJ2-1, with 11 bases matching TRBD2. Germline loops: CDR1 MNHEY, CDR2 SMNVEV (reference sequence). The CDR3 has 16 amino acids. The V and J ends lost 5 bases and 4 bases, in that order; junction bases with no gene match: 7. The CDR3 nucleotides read TGTGCCAGCAGTCCGGAACTAGCGGGAGTTTACAATGAGCAGTTCTTC. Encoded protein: CASSPELAGVYNEQFF.

The DNA of the CDR3 is TGTGCCAGCAGCTGGGACAGGAGGCAGCCCCAGCATTTT. It translates to CASSWDRRQPQHF. The chain couples TRBV7-2 to TRBJ1-5, with 8 bases lining up with TRBD1. Looked up from germline, CDR1 is SGHTA and CDR2 is FQGNSA. The CDR3 covers 13 residues. The V and J ends lost 4 bases and 7 bases, in that order; junction bases with no gene match: 3.

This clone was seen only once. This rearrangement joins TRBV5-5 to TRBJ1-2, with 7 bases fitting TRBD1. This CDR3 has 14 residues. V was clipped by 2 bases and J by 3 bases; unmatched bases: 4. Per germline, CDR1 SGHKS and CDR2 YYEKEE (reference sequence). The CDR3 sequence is CASSFRDRDYGYTF. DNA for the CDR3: TGTGCCAGCAGCTTTCGGGACAGAGACTATGGCTACACCTTC.

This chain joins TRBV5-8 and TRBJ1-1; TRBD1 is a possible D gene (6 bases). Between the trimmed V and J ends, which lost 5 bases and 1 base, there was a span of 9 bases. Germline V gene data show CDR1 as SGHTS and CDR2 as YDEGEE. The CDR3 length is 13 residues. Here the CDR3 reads CASRLQGNTEAFF. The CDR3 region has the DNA TGTGCCAGCAGGTTACAGGGGAACACTGAAGCTTTCTTT.

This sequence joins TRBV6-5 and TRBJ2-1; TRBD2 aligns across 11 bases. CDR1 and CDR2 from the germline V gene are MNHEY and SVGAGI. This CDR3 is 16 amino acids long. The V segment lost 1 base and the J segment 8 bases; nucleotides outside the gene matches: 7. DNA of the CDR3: TGTGCCAGCAGTTACTTCTCTAGCGGGGGGTTCGATGAGCAGTTCTTC. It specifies CASSYFSSGGFDEQFF.

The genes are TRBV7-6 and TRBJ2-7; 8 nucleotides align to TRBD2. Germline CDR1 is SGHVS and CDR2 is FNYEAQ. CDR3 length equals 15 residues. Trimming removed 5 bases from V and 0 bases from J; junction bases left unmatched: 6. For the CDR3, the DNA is TGTGCCAGCAGCACAAGCGGGGGCCTCTCCTACGAGCAGTACTTC. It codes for CASSTSGGLSYEQYF.

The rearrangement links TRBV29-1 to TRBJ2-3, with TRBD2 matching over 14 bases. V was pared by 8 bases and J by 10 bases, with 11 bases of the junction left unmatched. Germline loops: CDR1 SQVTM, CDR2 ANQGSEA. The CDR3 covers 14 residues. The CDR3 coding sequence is TGCAGCCTGAGACTAGCGGGGGGGCAACTAGCGCAGTATTTT. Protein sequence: CSLRLAGGQLAQYF.

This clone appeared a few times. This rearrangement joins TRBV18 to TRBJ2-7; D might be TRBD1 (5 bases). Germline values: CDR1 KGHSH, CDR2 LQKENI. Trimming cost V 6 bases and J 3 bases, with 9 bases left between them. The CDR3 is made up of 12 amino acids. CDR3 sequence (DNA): TGTGCCAGCTCGCCGACAGACTACGAGCAGTACTTC. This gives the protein CASSPTDYEQYF.

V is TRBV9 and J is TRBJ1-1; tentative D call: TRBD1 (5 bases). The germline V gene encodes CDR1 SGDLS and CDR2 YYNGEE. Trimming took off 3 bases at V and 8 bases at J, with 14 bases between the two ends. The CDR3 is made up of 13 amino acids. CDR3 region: CASSAPDGAEAFF. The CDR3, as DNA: TGTGCCAGCAGCGCCCCGGATGGGGCGGAAGCTTTCTTT.

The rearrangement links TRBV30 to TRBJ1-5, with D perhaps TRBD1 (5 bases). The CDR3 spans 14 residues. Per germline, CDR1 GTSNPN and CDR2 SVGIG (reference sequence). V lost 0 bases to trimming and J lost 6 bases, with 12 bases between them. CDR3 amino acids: CAWSVRGEVQPQHF. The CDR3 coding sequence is TGTGCCTGGAGTGTACGAGGGGAGGTTCAGCCCCAGCATTTT.

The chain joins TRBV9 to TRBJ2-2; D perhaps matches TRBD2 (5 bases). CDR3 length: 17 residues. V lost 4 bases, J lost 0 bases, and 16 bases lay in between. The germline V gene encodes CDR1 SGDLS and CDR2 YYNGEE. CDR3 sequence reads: CASSFLASNANTGELFF. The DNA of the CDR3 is TGTGCCAGCAGCTTCCTAGCCTCTAACGCGAACACCGGGGAGCTGTTTTTT.

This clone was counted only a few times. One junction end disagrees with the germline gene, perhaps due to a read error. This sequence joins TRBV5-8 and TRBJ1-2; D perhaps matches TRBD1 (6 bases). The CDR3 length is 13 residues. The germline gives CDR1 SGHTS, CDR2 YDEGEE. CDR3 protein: CASSLGHLYGYTF. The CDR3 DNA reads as TGTGCCAGCAGTTTGGGACACCTCTATGGCTACACCTTC.

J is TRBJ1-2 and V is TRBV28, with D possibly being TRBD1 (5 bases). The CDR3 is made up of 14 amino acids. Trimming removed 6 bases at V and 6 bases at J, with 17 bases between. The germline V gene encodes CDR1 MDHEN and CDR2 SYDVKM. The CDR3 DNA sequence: TGTGCCAGCAGCTCCAGGACATCCCCTAATGGCTACACCTTC. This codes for CASSSRTSPNGYTF.

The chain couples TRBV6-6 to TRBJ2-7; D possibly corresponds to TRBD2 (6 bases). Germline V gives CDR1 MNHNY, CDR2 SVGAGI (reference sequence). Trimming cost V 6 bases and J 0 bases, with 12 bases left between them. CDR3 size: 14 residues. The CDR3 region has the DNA TGTGCCAGCAGCCACCGGGACTTCTCCTACGAGCAGTACTTC. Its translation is CASSHRDFSYEQYF.

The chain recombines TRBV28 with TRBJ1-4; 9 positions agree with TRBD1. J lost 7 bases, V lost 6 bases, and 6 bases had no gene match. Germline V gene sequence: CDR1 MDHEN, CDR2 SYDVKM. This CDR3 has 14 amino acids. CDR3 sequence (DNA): TGTGCCAGCAGGGCCGGGACAGGGTTTGAAAAACTGTTTTTT. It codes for CASRAGTGFEKLFF.

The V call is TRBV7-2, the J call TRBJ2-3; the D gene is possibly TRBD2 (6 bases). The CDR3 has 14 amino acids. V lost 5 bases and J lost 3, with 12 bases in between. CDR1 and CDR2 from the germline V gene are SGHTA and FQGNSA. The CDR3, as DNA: TGTGCCAGCAGCCCCCGGGGGAGGACAGATACGCAGTATTTT. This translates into CASSPRGRTDTQYF.

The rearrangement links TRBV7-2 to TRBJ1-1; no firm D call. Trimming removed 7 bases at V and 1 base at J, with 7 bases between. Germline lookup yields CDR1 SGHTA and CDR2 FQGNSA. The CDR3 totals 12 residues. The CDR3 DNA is TGTGCCAGCACGCACGGGAACACTGAAGCTTTCTTT. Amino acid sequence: CASTHGNTEAFF.

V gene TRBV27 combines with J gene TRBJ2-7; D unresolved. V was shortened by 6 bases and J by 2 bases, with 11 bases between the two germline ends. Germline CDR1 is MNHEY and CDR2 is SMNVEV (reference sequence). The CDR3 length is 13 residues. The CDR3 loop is CASRSGRAYEQYF. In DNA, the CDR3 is TGTGCCAGCAGGTCCGGCCGGGCCTACGAGCAGTACTTC.

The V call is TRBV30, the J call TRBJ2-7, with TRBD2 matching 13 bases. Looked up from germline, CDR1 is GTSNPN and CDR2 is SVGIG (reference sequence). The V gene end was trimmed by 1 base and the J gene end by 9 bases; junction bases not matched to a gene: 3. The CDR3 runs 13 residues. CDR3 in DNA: TGTGCCTGGAGTGGACTAGCGGGAGGCGTGCAGTACTTC. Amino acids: CAWSGLAGGVQYF.